This T cell receptor (beta chain) was sequenced for a study of memory CD4+ T cells and cytomegalovirus serostatus. Study-wide points: Suggested: most of the CMV-linked TCR signature lies in CD4+ memory cells.

This CDR3 contains 9 residues. Germline CDR1 SEHNR, CDR2 FQNEAQ (reference sequence). V was pared by 10 bases and J by 11 bases, with 9 bases between. The sort gate was single viable CD3+CD4+CD8-CD45RO+ cells for memory CD4+ T cells. Donors' CMV status reflects serum IgG against pp150, pp28, p38, p52. Regarding this clone: Its target is unknown.

Libraries were prepared by immunoSEQ multiplex PCR; TCRdb keeps only in-frame clonotypes and omits some of them. The sample lists approximately 53,000 clones, under 80% occurring once. The sequenced sample was memory CD4+ T cells from blood. The genes are TRBV7-9 and TRBJ2-1; D is unclear. The TCR sequence derives from an adult in good health and CMV-seronegative. CDR3 DNA: TGTGCCATATATTCCCAGCAGTTCTTC. Its translation: CAIYSQQFF.